A single sample gave rise to the 27 T cell receptor beta chains below, sequenced in a study of human T cells and chemical hapten exposure. Described time point: patch test 1, 2 weeks after DPC sensitization. Specified treatment: therapeutic diphenylcyclopropenone sensitization with weekly scalp DPC. A single record per CDR3 protein comes from TCRdb applying MiXCR to the RACE reads. This table holds tens of thousands of distinct CDR3 sequences, around 7% found once. Specimen: whole blood, collected in connection with sensitization to the hapten diphenylcyclopropenone (DPC). These receptors came from a woman between 25 and 40 years old with alopecia areata. Some clones in this sample may be carry-over from other donors' samples.

This clonotype was detected only a few times. V gene TRBV12-3 or TRBV12-4 combines with J gene TRBJ1-5; tentatively, D is TRBD1 (5 bases). Between the trimmed V and J ends, which lost 4 bases and 2 bases, there was a span of 12 bases. This CDR3 comprises 15 residues. The CDR3 DNA sequence: TGTGCCAGCAGTTATCAGGGTTATGGCAATCAGCCCCAGCATTTT. Its protein product is CASSYQGYGNQPQHF.

This clonotype was detected ten times or more. The chain joins TRBV20-1 to TRBJ2-7; 7 bases match TRBD2. Germline V lookup: CDR1 DFQATT, CDR2 SNEGSKA (reference sequence). Trimming took 0 bases from V and 1 from J; bases not matched to a gene: 9. The CDR3 is 16 amino acids. The CDR3 spells CSARDGGSGASYEQYF. For the CDR3, the DNA is TGCAGTGCTAGAGACGGTGGGAGCGGGGCATCCTACGAGCAGTACTTC.

The table lists this clonotype with a few counts. V and J are TRBV15 and TRBJ1-1; a possible D gene is TRBD1 (5 bases). Trimming took off 0 bases at V and 5 bases at J, with 22 bases between the two ends. In germline, CDR1 is LNHNV, CDR2 YYDKDF (reference sequence). The CDR3 is 18 amino acids. CDR3 DNA: TGTGCCACCAGCAGAGATCCTGATCGGACACCTCGAGGGACTGAAGCTTTCTTT. Its translation: CATSRDPDRTPRGTEAFF. Combining the CDR3 with reference TRBV15 and TRBJ1-1 gives the whole variable domain DAMVIQNPRYQVTQFGKPVTLSCSQTLNHNVMYWYQQKSSQAPKLLFHYYDKDFNNEADTPDNFQSRRPNTSFCFLDIRSPGLGDTAMYLCATSRDPDRTPRGTEAFFGQGTRLTVV.

This clonotype showed up many times. The chain employs TRBV11-2 and TRBJ2-7, with D perhaps matching TRBD1 (6 bases). Germline V gene data show CDR1 as SGHAT and CDR2 as FQNNGV. Deletions cut 4 bases from V and 0 bases from J, with 13 bases between. This CDR3 spans 15 amino acids. The chain's CDR3 is CASSSYRDNSYEQYF. In nucleotides, the CDR3 is TGTGCCAGCAGCTCGTACCGGGACAACTCCTACGAGCAGTACTTC. Together with reference TRBV11-2 and TRBJ2-7, the CDR3 gives the full variable domain: EAGVAQSPRYKIIEKRQSVAFWCNPISGHATLYWYQQILGQGPKLLIQFQNNGVVDDSQLPKDRFSAERLKGVDSTLKIQPAKLEDSAVYLCASSSYRDNSYEQYFGPGTRLTVT.

This clonotype was found many times. V usage is TRBV20-1 and J usage is TRBJ2-3; 7 bases map to TRBD2. This CDR3 spans 16 amino acids. CDR1 and CDR2 (germline): DFQATT, SNEGSKA (reference sequence). V lost 5 bases to trimming and J lost 0 bases; unmatched junction nucleotides: 11. Here the CDR3 DNA reads TGCAGTGCTTCCCCATTGGGGCGGGGGAGCACAGATACGCAGTATTTT. It specifies CSASPLGRGSTDTQYF.

The table lists this clonotype with many counts. The rearrangement links TRBV19 to TRBJ2-2; 10 bases agree with TRBD1. V trimming: 7 bases; J trimming: 5 bases; junction bases outside the gene matches: 10. The germline V gene has CDR1 LNHDA and CDR2 SQIVND (reference sequence). The CDR3 runs 16 residues. The CDR3 reads CASTTPDRGLTGELFF. The CDR3 coding sequence is TGTGCCAGTACAACCCCCGACAGGGGGCTTACCGGGGAGCTGTTTTTT.

There are a few counts of this clonotype. This chain joins TRBV7-9 and TRBJ2-7; D may be TRBD2 (5 bases). Trimming shortened V by 5 bases and J by 4 bases, and 18 bases separated the two germline ends. The CDR3 is 15 amino acids. Germline V lookup: CDR1 SEHNR, CDR2 FQNEAQ (reference sequence). The CDR3 bases are TGTGCCAGCAGCGACGCCACCGGACTGATATACGAGCAGTACTTC. Its protein is CASSDATGLIYEQYF.

This clonotype has only a few counts. The chain couples TRBV7-2 to TRBJ1-5, with D perhaps TRBD1 (6 bases). V was shortened by 4 bases and J by 2 bases, with 21 bases between the two germline ends. From germline, CDR1 is SGHTA and CDR2 FQGNSA. The CDR3 runs to 18 residues. The CDR3, as DNA: TGTGCCAGCAGCTCACAACAGGGAGGGCTCCTTGGCAATCAGCCCCAGCATTTT. Its protein is CASSSQQGGLLGNQPQHF.

In its sample, this clonotype was seen a few times. The V call is TRBV9, the J call TRBJ2-1; TRBD2 matches 11 bases. This CDR3 has 15 amino acids. The ends lost 3 bases at V and 6 bases at J; junction bases unmatched: 5. CDR1 is SGDLS and CDR2 is YYNGEE in the germline V gene. CDR3 protein: CASSALSGGANEQFF. The CDR3, as DNA: TGTGCCAGCAGCGCTCTTAGCGGGGGGGCCAATGAGCAGTTCTTC.

This clonotype was found many times. The J gene is TRBJ1-1, the V gene TRBV12-5; D not resolved. Looked up from germline, CDR1 is LGHNT and CDR2 is FRNRAP. The length of the CDR3 is 11 residues. Trimming shortened V by 6 bases and J by 2 bases, and 4 bases separated the two germline ends. In nucleotides, the CDR3 is TGTGCTAGTGGGCTTAACACTGAAGCTTTCTTT. As protein: CASGLNTEAFF.

Many counts were recorded for this clonotype. The chain couples TRBV5-1 to TRBJ2-5; the match to TRBD1 covers 7 bases. CDR1 SGHRS and CDR2 YFSETQ come from the germline V gene. With V trimmed by 4 bases and J by 1 base, 4 bases remained unmatched. The CDR3 is made up of 14 amino acids. CDR3 loop: CASSPGQVQETQYF. The CDR3 DNA sequence: TGCGCCAGCAGCCCAGGACAGGTCCAAGAGACCCAGTACTTC. Looking up the rest from reference TRBV5-1 and TRBJ2-5 gives the full variable domain: KAGVTQTPRYLIKTRGQQVTLSCSPISGHRSVSWYQQTPGQGLQFLFEYFSETQRNKGNFPGRFSGRQFSNSRSEMNVSTLELGDSALYLCASSPGQVQETQYFGPGTRLLVL.

The chain employs TRBV29-1 and TRBJ1-4, with 9 bases fitting TRBD1. The junction had 4 bases not matched to a gene; V was cut back by 6 bases and J by 8 bases. Germline V gene data show CDR1 as SQVTM and CDR2 as ANQGSEA. This CDR3 contains 12 residues. CDR3 coding DNA: TGCAGCGTGTGGACAGGGGTAGAAAAACTGTTTTTT. Its translation: CSVWTGVEKLFF.

This clonotype was observed many times. The V gene is TRBV30, the J gene TRBJ1-1; D remains ambiguous. The CDR3 loop spans 13 amino acids. V gave up 0 bases and J gave up 6 bases, with 11 bases separating them. The V gene's germline CDR1 is GTSNPN and CDR2 SVGIG (reference sequence). For the CDR3, the DNA is TGTGCCTGGAGTGTTAAAGGGTCGGCTGAAGCTTTCTTT. Its translation is CAWSVKGSAEAFF.

This clonotype was observed at least ten times. This CDR3 is CSARGDTEAFF. In DNA, the CDR3 is TGCAGTGCTAGGGGGGACACTGAAGCTTTCTTT. The chain uses TRBV20-1 and TRBJ1-1; tentatively, D is TRBD1 (5 bases). From germline, CDR1 is DFQATT and CDR2 SNEGSKA (reference sequence). CDR3 length equals 11 residues. V dropped 3 bases and J dropped 3 bases, with 5 bases sitting between them.

This clonotype was detected a few times. J is TRBJ1-1 and V is TRBV5-5; possible D gene TRBD1, 5 bases. From germline, CDR1 is SGHKS and CDR2 YYEKEE (reference sequence). V was shortened by 0 bases and J by 4 bases, with 22 bases between the two germline ends. The CDR3 has 18 residues. CDR3 sequence reads: CASSLDWSGRRDGTEAFF. The CDR3 DNA is TGTGCCAGCAGCTTGGATTGGTCGGGTCGCAGGGATGGCACTGAAGCTTTCTTT.

This clonotype was recorded a few times. Possible read error: a much larger clone is one base away. This chain joins TRBV29-1 and TRBJ1-1; 8 bases fit TRBD1. Germline CDR1 SQVTM, CDR2 ANQGSEA. After removal of 6 bases from V and 1 base from J, the junction contained 4 bases not matched to a gene. CDR3 length: 13 residues. The DNA of the CDR3 is TGCAGCGTCGGGGGGACAGGGAACACTGAAGCTTTCTTT. Protein: CSVGGTGNTEAFF.

This clonotype was counted many times. The gene calls are TRBV27 and TRBJ2-2; D is ambiguous. Trimming stripped 2 bases from V and 4 bases from J, with 5 bases between. The germline gives CDR1 MNHEY, CDR2 SMNVEV (reference sequence). The CDR3 extends over 13 amino acids. The CDR3 protein is CASSLIFTGELFF. DNA of the CDR3: TGTGCCAGCAGTTTAATTTTCACCGGGGAGCTGTTTTTT.

This clonotype has a count of ten or more. The chain joins TRBV12-3 or TRBV12-4 to TRBJ2-1; 10 nucleotides line up with TRBD1. V lost 3 bases to trimming and J lost 6 bases; unmatched junction nucleotides: 5. The CDR3 is 15 residues long. CDR3 DNA sequence: TGTGCCAGCAGTTTCTCCGGACAGGGGGGCAATGAGCAGTTCTTC. It yields the protein CASSFSGQGGNEQFF.

The chain employs TRBV29-1 and TRBJ2-5, with 9 bases that match TRBD1. V lost 0 bases and J lost 4; bases outside the gene matches: 3. This CDR3 spans 14 amino acids. The germline CDR1 and CDR2 sequences are SQVTM and ANQGSEA. CDR3 loop: CSVEDADRGETQYF. CDR3 in DNA: TGCAGCGTTGAAGATGCGGACAGGGGAGAGACCCAGTACTTC.

This clonotype occurred many times. The gene calls are TRBV30 and TRBJ2-1, with D maybe TRBD2 (6 bases). The CDR3 is 12 residues long. Germline V gene lookup returns CDR1 GTSNPN and CDR2 SVGIG (reference sequence). V lost 8 bases and J lost 0, with 8 bases in between. CDR3 DNA: TGTGCCCGGGGGTTCTCCTACAATGAGCAGTTCTTC. It translates to CARGFSYNEQFF. Supplemented by reference TRBV30 and TRBJ2-1, the full variable domain reads SQTIHQWPATLVQPVGSPLSLECTVEGTSNPNLYWYRQAAGRGLQLLFYSVGIGQISSEVPQNLSASRPQDRQFILSSKKLLLSDSGFYLCARGFSYNEQFFGPGTRLTVL.

On this clonotype: This may come from a read error, since a much larger clone is one base off. The chain is built from TRBV6-5 and TRBJ2-5, with TRBD1 matching 7 bases. The CDR3 sequence is 15 residues long. Germline loops: CDR1 MNHEY, CDR2 SVGAGI. J lost 4 bases, V lost 0 bases, and 5 bases had no gene match. The CDR3 DNA reads TGTGCCAGCAGTTACTCGACAGGGATGCTAGAGACCCAGTACTTC. Translated, it gives CASSYSTGMLETQYF.

The CDR3: CATLKLGEPYGYTF. The CDR3 nucleotides read TGTGCCACCCTCAAATTGGGGGAACCCTATGGCTACACCTTC. The chain couples TRBV5-4 to TRBJ1-2; possible D gene TRBD1, 5 bases. The CDR3 sequence is 14 residues long. CDR1 SGHNT and CDR2 YYREEE come from the germline V gene (reference sequence). Trimming removed 9 bases at V and 4 bases at J, with 19 bases between.

This clonotype was observed at least ten times. The V call is TRBV5-1, the J call TRBJ2-5, with unresolved D. V dropped 0 bases and J dropped 4 bases, with 4 bases sitting between them. Germline V lookup: CDR1 SGHRS, CDR2 YFSETQ. This CDR3 has 12 residues. The CDR3 nucleotides are TGCGCCAGCAGCTTGGACAGAGAGACCCAGTACTTC. Residues: CASSLDRETQYF.

This clonotype came up a few times. The rearrangement links TRBV20-1 to TRBJ2-3; 9 bases are a match to TRBD1. Germline V gene sequence: CDR1 DFQATT, CDR2 SNEGSKA (reference sequence). This CDR3 has 14 amino acids. After removal of 6 bases from V and 3 bases from J, the junction contained 7 bases not matched to a gene. CDR3 in DNA: TGCAGTGCCCAACAGGGGGCGAAGACAGATACGCAGTATTTT. The encoded protein is CSAQQGAKTDTQYF.

This clonotype has just a few counts. The chain employs TRBV5-5 and TRBJ1-1; D gene uncertain. The germline V and J ends were trimmed by 0 bases and 4 bases, with 10 bases remaining between them. This CDR3 has 14 amino acids. Per germline, CDR1 SGHKS and CDR2 YYEKEE (reference sequence). CDR3 loop: CASSLGQWGTEAFF. CDR3 coding DNA: TGTGCCAGCAGCTTGGGGCAGTGGGGCACTGAAGCTTTCTTT.

There are a few counts of this clonotype. The chain links TRBV6-2 or TRBV6-3 to TRBJ2-7, with D hard to call. V lost 2 bases to trimming and J lost 2 bases, with 7 bases between them. The CDR3 length is 13 residues. Germline V gives CDR1 MNHEY, CDR2 SVGEGT. CDR3 nucleotides: TGTGCCAGCAGTTACACGGATCCCTACGAGCAGTACTTC. It translates to CASSYTDPYEQYF.

This clonotype was seen at least ten times. This rearrangement joins TRBV5-1 to TRBJ2-3; 12 positions match TRBD2. Per the germline V gene, CDR1 is SGHRS and CDR2 is YFSETQ. The CDR3 runs to 16 residues. Trimming at V came to 4 bases and at J to 5 bases, leaving 8 bases not matched to a gene. As DNA, the CDR3 is TGCGCCAGCAGCGCTGGGACTAGCGGGTCAATAGATACGCAGTATTTT. This encodes CASSAGTSGSIDTQYF.